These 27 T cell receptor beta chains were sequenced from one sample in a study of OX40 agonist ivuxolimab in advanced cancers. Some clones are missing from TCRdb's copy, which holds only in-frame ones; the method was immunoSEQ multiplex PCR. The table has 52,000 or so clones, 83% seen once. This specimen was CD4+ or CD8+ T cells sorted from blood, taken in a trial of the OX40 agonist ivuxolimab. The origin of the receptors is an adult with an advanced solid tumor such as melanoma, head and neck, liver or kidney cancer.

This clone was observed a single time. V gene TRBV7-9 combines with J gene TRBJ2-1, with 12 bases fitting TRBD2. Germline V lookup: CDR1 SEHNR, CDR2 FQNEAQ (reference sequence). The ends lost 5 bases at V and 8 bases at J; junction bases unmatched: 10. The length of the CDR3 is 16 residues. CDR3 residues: CASSRGLAGTRDEQFF. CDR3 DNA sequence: TGTGCCAGCAGCCGCGGACTAGCGGGGACTCGGGATGAGCAGTTCTTC.

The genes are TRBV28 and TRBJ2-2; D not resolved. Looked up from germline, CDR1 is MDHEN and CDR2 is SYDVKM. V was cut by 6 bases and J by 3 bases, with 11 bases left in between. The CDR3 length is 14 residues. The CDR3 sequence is CASSDRVDTGELFF. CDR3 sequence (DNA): TGTGCCAGCAGCGACCGCGTGGACACCGGGGAGCTGTTTTTT.

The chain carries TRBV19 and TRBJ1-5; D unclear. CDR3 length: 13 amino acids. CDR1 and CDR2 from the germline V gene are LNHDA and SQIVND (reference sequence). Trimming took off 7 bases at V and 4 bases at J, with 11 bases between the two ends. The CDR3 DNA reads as TGTGCCAGTACCCAGCAGGCTAATCAGCCCCAGCATTTT. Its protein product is CASTQQANQPQHF.

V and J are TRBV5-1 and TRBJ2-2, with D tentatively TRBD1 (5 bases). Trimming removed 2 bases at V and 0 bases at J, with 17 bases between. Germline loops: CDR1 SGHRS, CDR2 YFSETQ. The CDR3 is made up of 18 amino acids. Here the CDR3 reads CASSFTPWGTPNTGELFF. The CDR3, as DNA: TGCGCCAGCAGCTTCACGCCCTGGGGCACCCCGAACACCGGGGAGCTGTTTTTT.

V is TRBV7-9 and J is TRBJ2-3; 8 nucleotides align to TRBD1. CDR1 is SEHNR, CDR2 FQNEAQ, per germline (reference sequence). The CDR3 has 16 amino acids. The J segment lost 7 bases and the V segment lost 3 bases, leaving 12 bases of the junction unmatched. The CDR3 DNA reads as TGTGCCAGCAGCTTTCGGACAGGGCAGGTTGATCATACGCAGTATTTT. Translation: CASSFRTGQVDHTQYF.

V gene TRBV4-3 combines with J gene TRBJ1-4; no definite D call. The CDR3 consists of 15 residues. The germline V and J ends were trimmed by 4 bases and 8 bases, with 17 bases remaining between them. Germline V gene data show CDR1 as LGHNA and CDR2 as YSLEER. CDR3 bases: TGCGCCAGCAGCCTCACGAGGGCTAGAGGAGAAAAACTGTTTTTT. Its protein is CASSLTRARGEKLFF.

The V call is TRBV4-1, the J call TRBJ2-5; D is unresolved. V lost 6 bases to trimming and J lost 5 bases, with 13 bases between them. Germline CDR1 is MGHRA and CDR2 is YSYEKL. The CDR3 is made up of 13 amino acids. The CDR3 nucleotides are TGCGCCAGCAGTCGCTTAATTCGGGAGACCCAGTACTTC. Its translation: CASSRLIRETQYF.

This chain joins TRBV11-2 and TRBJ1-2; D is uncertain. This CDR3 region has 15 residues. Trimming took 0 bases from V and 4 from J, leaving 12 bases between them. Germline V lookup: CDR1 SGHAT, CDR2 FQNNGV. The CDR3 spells CASSLESGRIYGYTF. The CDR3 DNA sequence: TGTGCCAGCAGCTTAGAATCGGGCAGGATCTATGGCTACACCTTC.

The CDR3 bases are TGTGCCAGCGACCGGCAGGGGAGGAACACTGAAGCTTTCTTT. Its translation is CASDRQGRNTEAFF. This chain uses TRBV7-2 with TRBJ1-1, with D possibly matching TRBD1 (6 bases). This CDR3 region has 14 residues. Trimming took 8 bases from V and 1 from J, leaving 14 bases between them. Germline V CDR1 and CDR2: SGHTA, FQGNSA.

The CDR3 protein is CSVLGLEGREDYGYTF. As DNA, the CDR3 is TGCAGCGTTTTAGGTTTAGAGGGGCGCGAGGACTATGGCTACACCTTC. The V and J genes are TRBV29-1 and TRBJ1-2; possibly TRBD1 for D (5 bases). This CDR3 spans 16 amino acids. Germline V gene data show CDR1 as SQVTM and CDR2 as ANQGSEA. Between the trimmed V and J ends, which lost 5 bases and 3 bases, there was a span of 22 bases.

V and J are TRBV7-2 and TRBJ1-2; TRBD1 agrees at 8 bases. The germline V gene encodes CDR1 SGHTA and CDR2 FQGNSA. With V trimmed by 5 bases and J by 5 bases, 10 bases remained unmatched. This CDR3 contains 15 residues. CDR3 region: CASSPPGGAVYGYTF. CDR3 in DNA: TGTGCCAGCAGCCCCCCAGGGGGCGCAGTTTATGGCTACACCTTC.

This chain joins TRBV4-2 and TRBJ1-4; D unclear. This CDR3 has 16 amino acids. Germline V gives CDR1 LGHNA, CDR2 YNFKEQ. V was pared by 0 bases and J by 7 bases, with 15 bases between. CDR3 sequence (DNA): TGTGCCAGCAGCCAAGACCCCGGAGTGCAAGGTGAAAAACTGTTTTTT. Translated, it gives CASSQDPGVQGEKLFF.

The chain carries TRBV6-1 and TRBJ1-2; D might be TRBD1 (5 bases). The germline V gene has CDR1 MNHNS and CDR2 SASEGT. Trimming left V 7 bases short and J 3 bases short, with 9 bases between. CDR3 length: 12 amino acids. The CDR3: CASTPTDYGYTF. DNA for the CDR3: TGTGCCAGCACCCCGACAGACTATGGCTACACCTTC.

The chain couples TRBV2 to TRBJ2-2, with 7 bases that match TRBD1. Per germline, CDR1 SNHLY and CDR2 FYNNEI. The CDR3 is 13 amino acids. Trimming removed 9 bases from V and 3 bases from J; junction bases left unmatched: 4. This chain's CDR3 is CARGTDYTGELFF. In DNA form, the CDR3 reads TGTGCCAGAGGGACAGACTACACCGGGGAGCTGTTTTTT.

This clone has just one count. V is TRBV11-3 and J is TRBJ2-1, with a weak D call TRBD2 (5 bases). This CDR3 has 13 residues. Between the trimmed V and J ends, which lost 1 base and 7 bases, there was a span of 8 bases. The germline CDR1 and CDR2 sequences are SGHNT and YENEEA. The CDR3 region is CASSLVGGNEQFF. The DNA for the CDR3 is TGTGCCAGCAGCTTAGTGGGCGGGAATGAGCAGTTCTTC.

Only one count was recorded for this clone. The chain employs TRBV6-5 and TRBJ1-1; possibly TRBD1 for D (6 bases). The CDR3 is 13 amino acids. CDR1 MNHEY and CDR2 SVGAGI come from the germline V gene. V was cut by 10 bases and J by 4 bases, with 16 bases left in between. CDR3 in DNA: TGTGCCACCCAAGAGGGGGGGAGCACTGAAGCTTTCTTT. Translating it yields CATQEGGSTEAFF.

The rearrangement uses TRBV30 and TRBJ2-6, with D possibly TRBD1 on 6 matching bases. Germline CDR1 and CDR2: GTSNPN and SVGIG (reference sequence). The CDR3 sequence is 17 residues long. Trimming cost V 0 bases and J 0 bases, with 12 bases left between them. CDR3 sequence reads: CAWSVTGIASGANVLTF. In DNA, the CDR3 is TGTGCCTGGAGTGTTACAGGGATCGCCTCTGGGGCCAACGTCCTGACTTTC. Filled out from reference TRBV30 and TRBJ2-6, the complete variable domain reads SQTIHQWPATLVQPVGSPLSLECTVEGTSNPNLYWYRQAAGRGLQLLFYSVGIGQISSEVPQNLSASRPQDRQFILSSKKLLLSDSGFYLCAWSVTGIASGANVLTFGAGSRLTVL.

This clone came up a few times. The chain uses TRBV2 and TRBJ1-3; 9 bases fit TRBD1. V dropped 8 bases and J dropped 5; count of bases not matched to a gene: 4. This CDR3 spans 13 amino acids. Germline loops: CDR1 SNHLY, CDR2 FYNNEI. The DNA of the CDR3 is TGTGCCAGCGGACAGGGGATGAGAAACACCATATATTTT. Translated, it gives CASGQGMRNTIYF.

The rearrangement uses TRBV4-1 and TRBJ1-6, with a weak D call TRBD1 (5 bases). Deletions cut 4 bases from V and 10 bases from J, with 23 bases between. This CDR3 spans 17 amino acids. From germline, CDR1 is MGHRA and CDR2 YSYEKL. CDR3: CASSPELGWAGFSPLHF. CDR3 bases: TGCGCCAGCAGCCCCGAGCTAGGCTGGGCAGGGTTCTCACCCCTCCACTTT.

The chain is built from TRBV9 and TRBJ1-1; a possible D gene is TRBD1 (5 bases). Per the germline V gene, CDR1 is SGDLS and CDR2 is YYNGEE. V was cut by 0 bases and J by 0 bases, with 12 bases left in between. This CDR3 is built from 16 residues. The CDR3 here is CASSVVQGGVNTEAFF. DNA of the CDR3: TGTGCCAGCAGCGTAGTGCAGGGAGGGGTGAACACTGAAGCTTTCTTT. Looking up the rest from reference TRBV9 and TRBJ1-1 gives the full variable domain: DSGVTQTPKHLITATGQRVTLRCSPRSGDLSVYWYQQSLDQGLQFLIQYYNGEERAKGNILERFSAQQFPDLHSELNLSSLELGDSALYFCASSVVQGGVNTEAFFGQGTRLTVV.

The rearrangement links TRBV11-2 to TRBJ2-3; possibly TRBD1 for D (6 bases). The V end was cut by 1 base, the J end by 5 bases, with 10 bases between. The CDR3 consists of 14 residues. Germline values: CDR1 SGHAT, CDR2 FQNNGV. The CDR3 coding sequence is TGTGCCAGCAGCTTAGGCCAGGACAGAGATACGCAGTATTTT. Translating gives CASSLGQDRDTQYF.

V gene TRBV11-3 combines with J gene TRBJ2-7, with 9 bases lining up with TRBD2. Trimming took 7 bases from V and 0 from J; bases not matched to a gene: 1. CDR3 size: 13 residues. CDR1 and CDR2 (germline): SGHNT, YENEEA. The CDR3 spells CASTSGNSYEQYF. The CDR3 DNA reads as TGTGCCAGCACTAGCGGGAACTCCTACGAGCAGTACTTC. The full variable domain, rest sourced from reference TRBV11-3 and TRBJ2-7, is EAGVVQSPRYKIIEKKQPVAFWCNPISGHNTLYWYLQNLGQGPELLIRYENEEAVDDSQLPKDRFSAERLKGVDSTLKIQPAELGDSAVYLCASTSGNSYEQYFGPGTRLTVT.

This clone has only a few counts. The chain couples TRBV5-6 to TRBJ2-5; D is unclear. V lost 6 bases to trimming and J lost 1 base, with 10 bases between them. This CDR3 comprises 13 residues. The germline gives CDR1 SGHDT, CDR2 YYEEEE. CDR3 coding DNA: TGTGCCAGCACCACGGGTTTCCAAGAGACCCAGTACTTC. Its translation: CASTTGFQETQYF.

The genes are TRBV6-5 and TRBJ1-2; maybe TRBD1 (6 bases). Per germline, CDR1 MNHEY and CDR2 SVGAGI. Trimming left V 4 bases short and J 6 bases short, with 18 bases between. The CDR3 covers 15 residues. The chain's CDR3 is CASSFGPGADHGYTF. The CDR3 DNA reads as TGTGCCAGCAGTTTCGGTCCAGGGGCTGATCATGGCTACACCTTC.

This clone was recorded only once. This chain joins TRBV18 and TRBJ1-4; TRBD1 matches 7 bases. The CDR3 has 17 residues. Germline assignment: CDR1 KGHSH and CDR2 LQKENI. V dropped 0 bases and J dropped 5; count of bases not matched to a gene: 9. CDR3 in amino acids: CASSPPGQEPKNEKLFF. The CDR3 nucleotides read TGTGCCAGCTCACCACCAGGACAGGAACCCAAAAATGAAAAACTGTTTTTT.

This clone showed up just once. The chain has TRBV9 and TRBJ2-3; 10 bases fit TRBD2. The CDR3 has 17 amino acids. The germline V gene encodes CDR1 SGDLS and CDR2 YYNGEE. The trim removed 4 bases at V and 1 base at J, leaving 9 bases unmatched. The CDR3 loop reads CASSRALAGDGTDTQYF. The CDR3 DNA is TGTGCCAGCAGCCGAGCCCTAGCGGGGGACGGCACAGATACGCAGTATTTT. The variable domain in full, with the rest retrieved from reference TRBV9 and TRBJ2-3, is DSGVTQTPKHLITATGQRVTLRCSPRSGDLSVYWYQQSLDQGLQFLIQYYNGEERAKGNILERFSAQQFPDLHSELNLSSLELGDSALYFCASSRALAGDGTDTQYFGPGTRLTVL.

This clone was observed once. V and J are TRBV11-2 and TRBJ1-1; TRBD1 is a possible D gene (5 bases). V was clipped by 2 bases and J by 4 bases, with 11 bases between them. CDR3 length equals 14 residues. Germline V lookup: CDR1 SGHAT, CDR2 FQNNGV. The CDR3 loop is CASSLQGGSTEAFF. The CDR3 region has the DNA TGTGCCAGCAGCTTACAGGGAGGGAGCACTGAAGCTTTCTTT.